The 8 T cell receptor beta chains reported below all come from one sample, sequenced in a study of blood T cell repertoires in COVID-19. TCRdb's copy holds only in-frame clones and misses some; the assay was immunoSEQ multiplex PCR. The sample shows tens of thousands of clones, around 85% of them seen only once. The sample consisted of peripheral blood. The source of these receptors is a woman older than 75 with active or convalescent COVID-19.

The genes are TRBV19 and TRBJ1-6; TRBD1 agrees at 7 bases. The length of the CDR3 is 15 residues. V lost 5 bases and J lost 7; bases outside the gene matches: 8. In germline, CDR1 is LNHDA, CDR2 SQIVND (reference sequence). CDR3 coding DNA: TGTGCCAGTAGTTCCCTGGGGACAGAAAATTCACCCCTCCACTTT. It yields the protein CASSSLGTENSPLHF.

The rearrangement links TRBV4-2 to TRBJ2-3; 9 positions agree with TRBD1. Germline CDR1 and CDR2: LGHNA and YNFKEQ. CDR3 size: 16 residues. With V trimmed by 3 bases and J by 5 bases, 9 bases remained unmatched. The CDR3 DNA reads TGTGCCAGCAGCCACGCGCCGGGACAGGGTAAAGATACGCAGTATTTT. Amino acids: CASSHAPGQGKDTQYF.

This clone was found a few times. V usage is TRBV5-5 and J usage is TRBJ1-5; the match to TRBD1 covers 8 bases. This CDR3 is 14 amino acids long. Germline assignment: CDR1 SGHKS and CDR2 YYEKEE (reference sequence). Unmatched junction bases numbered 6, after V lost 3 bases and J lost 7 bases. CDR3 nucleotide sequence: TGTGCCAGCAGCTCGACAGGGGCTCGGCAGCCCCAGCATTTT. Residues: CASSSTGARQPQHF.

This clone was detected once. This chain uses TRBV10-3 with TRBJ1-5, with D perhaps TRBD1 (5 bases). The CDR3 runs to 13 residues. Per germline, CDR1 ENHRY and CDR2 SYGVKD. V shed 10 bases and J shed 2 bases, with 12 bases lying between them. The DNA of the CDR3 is TGTGCCACGCATGACAGTGGCAATCAGCCCCAGCATTTT. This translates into CATHDSGNQPQHF.

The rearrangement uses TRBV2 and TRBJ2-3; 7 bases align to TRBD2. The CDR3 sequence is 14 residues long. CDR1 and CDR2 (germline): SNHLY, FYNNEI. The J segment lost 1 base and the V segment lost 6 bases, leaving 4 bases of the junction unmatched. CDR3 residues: CASRVTSGTDTQYF. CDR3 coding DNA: TGTGCCAGCAGGGTCACTAGCGGCACAGATACGCAGTATTTT. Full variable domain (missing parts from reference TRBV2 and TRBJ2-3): EPEVTQTPSHQVTQMGQEVILRCVPISNHLYFYWYRQILGQKVEFLVSFYNNEISEKSEIFDDQFSVERPDGSNFTLKIRSTKLEDSAMYFCASRVTSGTDTQYFGPGTRLTVL.

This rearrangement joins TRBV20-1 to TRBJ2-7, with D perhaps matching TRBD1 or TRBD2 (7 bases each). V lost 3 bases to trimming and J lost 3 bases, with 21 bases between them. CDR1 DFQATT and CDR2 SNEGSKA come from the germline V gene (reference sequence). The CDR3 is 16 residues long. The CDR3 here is CSASGGASPGGYEQYF. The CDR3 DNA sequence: TGCAGTGCTAGTGGGGGGGCGAGCCCAGGGGGCTACGAGCAGTACTTC.

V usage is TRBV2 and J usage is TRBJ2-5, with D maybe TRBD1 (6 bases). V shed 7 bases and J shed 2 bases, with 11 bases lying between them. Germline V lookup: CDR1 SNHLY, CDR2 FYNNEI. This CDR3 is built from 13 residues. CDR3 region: CASNRESQETQYF. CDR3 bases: TGTGCCAGCAACAGGGAGTCGCAAGAGACCCAGTACTTC.

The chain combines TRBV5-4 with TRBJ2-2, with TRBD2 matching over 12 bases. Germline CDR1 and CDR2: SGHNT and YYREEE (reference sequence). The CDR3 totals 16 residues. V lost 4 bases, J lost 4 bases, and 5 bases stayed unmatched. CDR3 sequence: CASSLGLAGSTGELFF. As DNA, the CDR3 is TGTGCCAGCAGCCTAGGACTAGCGGGATCCACCGGGGAGCTGTTTTTT. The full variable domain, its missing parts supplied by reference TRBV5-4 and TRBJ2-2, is ETGVTQSPTHLIKTRGQQVTLRCSSQSGHNTVSWYQQALGQGPQFIFQYYREEENGRGNFPPRFSGLQFPNYSSELNVNALELDDSALYLCASSLGLAGSTGELFFGEGSRLTVL.